The T cell receptor (beta chain) described here comes from a study of CD8+CD57+ T cells in acquired aplastic anemia. Turning to the study itself: Quantities of DNA derived from sorted CD4+ and CD8+ cells averaged approximately 3.5 ug. Study-wide findings and caveats: Patients and controls shared over 25 CD8+ CDR3 sequences, highly expressed in patients.

It was patients with CD8+CD57+ cell expansion by flow cytometry who were chosen for sequencing. Every patient presented with severe acquired aplastic anemia. Patients had undergone no therapy by the time their blood was sampled. CDR1 is KGHDR, CDR2 SFDVKD, per germline. Losses at the gene ends were 5 bases for V and 1 base for J; bases not matched to a gene: 8. CDR3 length: 16 residues. Profiling that covered TCR beta VDJ and CDR3 relied on genomic DNA as its template. TCRdb fed the reads into MiXCR, producing one record per CDR3 protein. Of roughly 170,000 distinct CDR3 sequences in the sample, approximately 48% were seen once. As concerns this clonotype: What it binds is unknown.

The sequence was collected from a human donor with aplastic anemia. Material for sequencing was sorted CD4+, CD8+, or CD8+CD57+ T cells (not recorded which) from PBMCs. The chain combines TRBV24-1 with TRBJ2-7; 9 positions agree with TRBD1. This CDR3 is CATSAPGQGQSYEQYF. The CDR3 DNA sequence: TGTGCCACCAGTGCCCCGGGACAGGGCCAGTCCTACGAGCAGTACTTC.